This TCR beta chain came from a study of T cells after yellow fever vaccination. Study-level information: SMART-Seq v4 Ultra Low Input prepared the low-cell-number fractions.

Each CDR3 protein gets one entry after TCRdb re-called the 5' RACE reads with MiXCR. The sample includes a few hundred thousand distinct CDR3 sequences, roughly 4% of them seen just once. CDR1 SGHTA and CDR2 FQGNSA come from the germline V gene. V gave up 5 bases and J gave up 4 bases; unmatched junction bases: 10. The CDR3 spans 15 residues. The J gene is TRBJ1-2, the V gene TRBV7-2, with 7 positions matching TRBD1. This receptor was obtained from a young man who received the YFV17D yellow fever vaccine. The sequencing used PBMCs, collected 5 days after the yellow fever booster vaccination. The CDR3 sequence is CASSLTYRGGYGYTF. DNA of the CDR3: TGTGCCAGCAGCCTAACTTACAGGGGCGGCTATGGCTACACCTTC.